Reported below is one T cell receptor beta chain. This clone was counted a few times. Its antigen remains unidentified. Nothing much larger sits one base from this clone, and base qualities are not available. A single peripheral blood draw of around 120 mL on average was collected from each donor into heparinised tubes. A BD FACSAria II and a panel including CD45RO, CCR7, CD25, CD127, CD95 and CD27 were used to sort naive, central memory, regulatory and stem cell-like memory CD4+ T cells. A purity above 98% was achieved for all sorted populations. PBMCs were separated immediately by Lymphoprep density gradient centrifugation and were stained directly, without being cultured. To minimize batch effects, samples were stained and sorted in pairs, one healthy donor with one patient per experiment. The sample comes from a study of beta chain features in type 1 diabetes (dated by TCRdb to between 2018 and 2020). Background on the whole study: Mean age, gender distribution, total cell number and subset yield were not different between patients and healthy donors. A total of over 90,000,000 sorted cells were examined across all samples, and a strong correlation was observed between cell number per subset and RNA yield. The study compared the TCRB repertoires of sorted circulating CD4+ T cell subsets in recently diagnosed type 1 diabetes patients with those in matched healthy donors. Regulatory and stem cell-like memory subsets were isolated from only 8 patients and roughly eight healthy donors, whereas naive and central memory subsets came from all 28 donors.

The entire amount of isolated RNA was reverse transcribed using the High Capacity cDNA Reverse Transcription Kit, so the sequenced TCRB transcripts were expressed ones. Naive, central memory and regulatory T cell samples underwent deep immunoSEQ sequencing, averaging around 3.6 million total reads per sample. Sorted cells were lysed in RLT buffer and RNA was extracted with DNase-treated RNeasy Micro or Mini kits, depending on cell number. To prevent cross-contamination, each cell subset was processed individually, whereas patient and healthy donor samples were processed jointly. The immunoSEQ multiplex PCR was used to amplify TCRB sequences from cDNA, generating 87-bp fragments that spanned the CDR3 region. The amplicons were sequenced using the Illumina HiSeq platform. In the paper's pipeline: PCR bias was computationally corrected using synthetic template baselines, reads within Hamming distance 2 were collapsed, and singletons that could not be merged were discarded. Reads were aligned against IMGT to assign V, D and J genes, CDR3 length and insertions or deletions at six rearrangement sites. Within each subset, clonotype counts were normalized to the number of sorted cells before true diversity and Gini coefficients were calculated with the tcR R package. The overlap coefficient, calculated on TCRB nucleotide sequences, was used to measure repertoire sharing. Out-of-frame TCRB sequences from naive cells were analyzed to stand in for the pre-selection repertoire. In its TCRdb copy, this immuneACCESS table keeps in-frame sequences only and misses some clones. Where compared with another copy, unresolved V genes explain less than half of these, and the others have no known cause. V, J and clone size derive from that table, while D and trimming were established from the DNA sequence. This sample is represented by about 660,000 clones; roughly an eighth of them were singletons. The top ten hold 0.04% of the sample.

Broader findings and caveats from the paper: Shorter templates might be favored by PCR, yet because patient and control samples were amplified and corrected together, any such skew would affect both groups equally. Fewer insertions and more nucleotide deletions at VDJ recombination sites were observed in patients with type 1 diabetes, implying thymic rearrangement abnormalities. Because cDNA rather than genomic DNA was sequenced, highly expressing activated cells could have been over-represented, although no difference in activation and CD3 levels was found between groups. Type 1 diabetes patients showed a moderate but significant shortening of TCRB CDR3 length in all four CD4+ subsets. Because the HLA sub-analyses included only small numbers of individuals, any influence of HLA type on TCRB rearrangement was left unresolved. Naive, central memory and regulatory TCRB repertoires appeared more similar among patients than among healthy donors.

The receptor was isolated from a man aged 18 to 30 with type 1 diabetes. The specimen was naive CD4+ T cells from blood. The cell subset or site label here, explained by the study, means: true naive CD4+ T cells.

DNA sequence: TGTGCCAGCAGTGATCTGGGATCGAACACTGAAGCTTTCTTT. This encodes CASSDLGSNTEAFF. The chain joins TRBV2 to TRBJ1-1, with the D gene not clear enough to name. The germline V gene provides CDR1 SNHLY and CDR2 FYNNEI. Inclusive of the bounding cysteine and phenylalanine, the CDR3 is 14 residues long. Solely the CDR3 DNA is kept, with 42 bases framed from the first base. At the junction V is shortened by 3 bases and J by 1 base, with 9 bases in between.